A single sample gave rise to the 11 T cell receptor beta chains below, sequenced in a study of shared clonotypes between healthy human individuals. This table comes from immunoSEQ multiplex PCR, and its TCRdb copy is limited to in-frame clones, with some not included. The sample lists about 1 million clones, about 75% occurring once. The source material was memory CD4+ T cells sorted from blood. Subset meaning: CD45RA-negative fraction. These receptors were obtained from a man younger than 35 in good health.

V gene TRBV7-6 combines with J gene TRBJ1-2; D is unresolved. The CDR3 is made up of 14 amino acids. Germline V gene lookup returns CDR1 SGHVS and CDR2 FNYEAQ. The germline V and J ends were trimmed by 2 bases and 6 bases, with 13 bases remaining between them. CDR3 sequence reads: CASSLNTQGNGYTF. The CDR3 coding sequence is TGTGCCAGCAGCTTAAACACCCAAGGGAATGGCTACACCTTC.

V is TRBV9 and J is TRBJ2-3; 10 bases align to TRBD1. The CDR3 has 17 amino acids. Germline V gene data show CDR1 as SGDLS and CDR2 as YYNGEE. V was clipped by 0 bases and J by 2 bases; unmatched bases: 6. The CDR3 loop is CASSVDDRGLVTDTQYF. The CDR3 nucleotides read TGTGCCAGCAGCGTAGATGACAGGGGGCTAGTCACAGATACGCAGTATTTT.

CDR3 DNA sequence: TGTGCCAGCAGCTTAGCGGGGCTAGCAGCAGATACGCAGTATTTT. Protein: CASSLAGLAADTQYF. The rearrangement uses TRBV7-9 and TRBJ2-3, with D perhaps assigned TRBD1 or TRBD2 (5 bases each). Germline V CDR1 and CDR2: SEHNR, FQNEAQ (reference sequence). V dropped 0 bases and J dropped 4 bases, with 11 bases sitting between them. There are 15 residues in the CDR3.

CDR3 protein: CASSPGQGTNEKLFF. CDR3 DNA sequence: TGTGCCAGCAGTCCAGGACAGGGGACTAATGAAAAACTGTTTTTT. The chain has TRBV6-6 and TRBJ1-4; TRBD1 agrees at 9 bases. Germline CDR1 MNHNY, CDR2 SVGAGI (reference sequence). The CDR3 consists of 15 residues. Trimming took 5 bases from V and 2 from J; bases not matched to a gene: 3.

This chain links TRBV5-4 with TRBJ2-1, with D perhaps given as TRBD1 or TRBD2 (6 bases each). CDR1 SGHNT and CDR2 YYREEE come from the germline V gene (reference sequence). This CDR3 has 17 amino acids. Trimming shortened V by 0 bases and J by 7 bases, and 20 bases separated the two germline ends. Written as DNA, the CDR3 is TGTGCCAGCAGCTTGGCCGGGACACCCAACGGAGGGAATGAGCAGTTCTTC. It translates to CASSLAGTPNGGNEQFF.

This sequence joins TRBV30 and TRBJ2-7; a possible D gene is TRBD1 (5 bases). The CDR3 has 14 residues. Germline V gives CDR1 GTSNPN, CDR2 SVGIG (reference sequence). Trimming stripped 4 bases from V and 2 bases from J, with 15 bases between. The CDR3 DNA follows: TGTGCCTGGACCCCCAGGGTGAGAACCTACGAGCAGTACTTC. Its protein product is CAWTPRVRTYEQYF.

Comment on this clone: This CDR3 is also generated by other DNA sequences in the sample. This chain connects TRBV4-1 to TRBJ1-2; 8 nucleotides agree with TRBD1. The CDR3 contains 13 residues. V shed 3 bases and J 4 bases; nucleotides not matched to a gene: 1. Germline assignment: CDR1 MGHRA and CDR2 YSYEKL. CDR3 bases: TGCGCCAGCAGCCACGGACAGGGCTATGGCTACACCTTC. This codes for CASSHGQGYGYTF.

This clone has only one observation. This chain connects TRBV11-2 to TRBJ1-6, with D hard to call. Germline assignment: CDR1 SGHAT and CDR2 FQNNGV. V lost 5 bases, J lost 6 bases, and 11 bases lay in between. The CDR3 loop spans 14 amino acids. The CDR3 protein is CASSPMPGNSPLHF. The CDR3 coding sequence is TGTGCCAGCAGCCCCATGCCCGGTAATTCACCCCTCCACTTT.

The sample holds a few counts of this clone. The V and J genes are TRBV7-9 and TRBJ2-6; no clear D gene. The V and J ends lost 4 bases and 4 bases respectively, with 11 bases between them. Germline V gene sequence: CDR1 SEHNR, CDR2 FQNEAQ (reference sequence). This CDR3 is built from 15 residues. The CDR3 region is CASSSQGFGANVLTF. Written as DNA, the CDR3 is TGTGCCAGCAGCTCCCAAGGGTTCGGGGCCAACGTCCTGACTTTC.

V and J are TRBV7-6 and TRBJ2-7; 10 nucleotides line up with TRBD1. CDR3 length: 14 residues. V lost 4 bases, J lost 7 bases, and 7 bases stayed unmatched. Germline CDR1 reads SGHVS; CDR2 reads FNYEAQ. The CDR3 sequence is CASSWGQGTGEQYF. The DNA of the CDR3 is TGTGCCAGCAGCTGGGGACAGGGGACCGGAGAGCAGTACTTC.

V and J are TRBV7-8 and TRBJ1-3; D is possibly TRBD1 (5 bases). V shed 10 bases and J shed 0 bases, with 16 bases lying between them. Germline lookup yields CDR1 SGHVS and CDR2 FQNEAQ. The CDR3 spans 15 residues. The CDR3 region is CATMKSGVSGNTIYF. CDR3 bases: TGTGCCACTATGAAATCGGGGGTCTCTGGAAACACCATATATTTT.